Shown below are 23 T cell receptor beta chains from a single sample sequenced in a study of T cells in Graves' hyperthyroidism and ophthalmopathy (dated by TCRdb to the late 2010s). Receptors were amplified or captured by multiplex PCR. Sequencing took place on an Illumina HiSeq 2000. The TCR beta CDR3 regions were amplified from the RNA transcripts. A first-round RT-PCR of the TCR CDR3 used the HTBI primer set with the Qiagen OneStep RT-PCR kit. Using fastp at Q25 and MiXCR, TCRdb reprocessed the public reads and kept productive beta chains. When rows share a CDR3 protein, they turn into one entry using the most common DNA and genes. The sample contains hundreds of thousands of distinct CDR3 sequences, roughly 17% of them found a single time. The top ten constitute about 17% of the sample. The sequencing input was blood. The receptors here all came from a woman younger than 35 with Graves' hyperthyroidism.

The CDR3: CSARDSWDTPYEQYF. CDR3 nucleotides: TGCAGTGCTAGAGATTCCTGGGACACCCCTTACGAGCAGTACTTC. The rearrangement links TRBV20-1 to TRBJ2-7, with D possibly being TRBD1 (6 bases). From germline, CDR1 is DFQATT and CDR2 SNEGSKA (reference sequence). The CDR3 consists of 15 residues. The V and J ends lost 0 bases and 4 bases respectively, with 16 bases between them.

This clonotype has more than one count but fewer than ten. Sequence at one end of the junction differs from germline and may be a read error. This sequence joins TRBV6-1 and TRBJ2-2; 10 bases are shared with TRBD2. Germline V gene data show CDR1 as MNHNS and CDR2 as SASEGT. This CDR3 is 15 amino acids long. The CDR3 DNA reads as TGTGCCAGCAGTGACTCTAGCGGGAGCACCGGGGGGCTGTTTTTT. Protein product: CASSDSSGSTGGLFF.

CDR3 DNA: TGTGCCAGCAGCTTGTCAGCGAGAAACCAAGAGACCCAGTACTTC. As protein: CASSLSARNQETQYF. The chain recombines TRBV5-8 with TRBJ2-5; D is unclear. Germline values: CDR1 SGHTS, CDR2 YDEGEE. Trimming stripped 1 base from V and 0 bases from J, with 10 bases between. The CDR3 extends over 15 amino acids.

This clonotype appeared a few times. V usage is TRBV7-9 and J usage is TRBJ1-2; D is ambiguous. Trimming cost V 4 bases and J 3 bases, with 9 bases left between them. The CDR3 loop spans 13 amino acids. Germline V gene lookup returns CDR1 SEHNR and CDR2 FQNEAQ (reference sequence). Here the CDR3 DNA reads TGTGCCAGCAGCTCACCTCCAGACTATGGCTACACCTTC. It codes for CASSSPPDYGYTF. The whole variable domain, filled in from reference TRBV7-9 and TRBJ1-2, reads DTGVSQNPRHKITKRGQNVTFRCDPISEHNRLYWYRQTLGQGPEFLTYFQNEAQLEKSRLLSDRFSAERPKGSFSTLEIQRTEQGDSAMYLCASSSPPDYGYTFGSGTRLTVV.

This clonotype was picked up many times. The rearrangement links TRBV6-1 to TRBJ2-7; 8 bases match TRBD2. V shed 5 bases, J shed 3 bases, and the junction held 9 bases outside the gene matches. Germline lookup yields CDR1 MNHNS and CDR2 SASEGT. The CDR3 extends over 15 amino acids. As DNA, the CDR3 is TGTGCCAGCAGTAACATAGCGGGGCCTTTCTACGAGCAGTACTTC. It yields the protein CASSNIAGPFYEQYF.

In this sample, this clonotype turned up many times. The V and J genes are TRBV20-1 and TRBJ2-1; tentatively, D is TRBD1 (6 bases). Germline V gene data show CDR1 as DFQATT and CDR2 as SNEGSKA (reference sequence). The CDR3 has 13 amino acids. V was pared by 8 bases and J by 0 bases, with 11 bases between. CDR3 sequence reads: CSPGQSSYNEQFF. The CDR3 nucleotides are TGCAGTCCGGGACAAAGCTCCTACAATGAGCAGTTCTTC.

This clonotype was counted ten times or more. The rearrangement uses TRBV24-1 and TRBJ2-1, with D uncertain. This CDR3 contains 15 residues. Germline V gene data show CDR1 as KGHDR and CDR2 as SFDVKD. The V gene lost 2 bases and the J gene lost 7 bases, with 14 bases spanning the gap. CDR3 loop: CATSDSYGLGNEQFF. For the CDR3, the DNA is TGTGCCACCAGTGATTCCTATGGGCTAGGGAATGAGCAGTTCTTC.

This clonotype was detected only a few times. The chain couples TRBV2 to TRBJ1-3; D ambiguous. Trimming stripped 6 bases from V and 0 bases from J, with 6 bases between. Germline CDR1 SNHLY, CDR2 FYNNEI. This CDR3 has 13 amino acids. The CDR3 DNA sequence: TGTGCCAGCAGACAAAGCTCTGGAAACACCATATATTTT. Its translation: CASRQSSGNTIYF. Full variable domain (missing parts from reference TRBV2 and TRBJ1-3): EPEVTQTPSHQVTQMGQEVILRCVPISNHLYFYWYRQILGQKVEFLVSFYNNEISEKSEIFDDQFSVERPDGSNFTLKIRSTKLEDSAMYFCASRQSSGNTIYFGEGSWLTVV.

V gene TRBV7-8 combines with J gene TRBJ2-7, with unresolved D. Germline values: CDR1 SGHVS, CDR2 FQNEAQ. The germline V and J ends were trimmed by 0 bases and 5 bases, with 5 bases remaining between them. The CDR3 is 12 amino acids. CDR3 sequence: CASSLADNEQYF. The CDR3, as DNA: TGTGCCAGCAGCTTAGCAGACAACGAGCAGTACTTC.

This clonotype was observed at least ten times. The chain links TRBV6-6 to TRBJ2-1, with TRBD2 as a possible D gene (5 bases). There are 17 residues in the CDR3. Trimming cost V 1 base and J 0 bases, with 13 bases left between them. Germline V CDR1 and CDR2: MNHNY, SVGAGI (reference sequence). CDR3: CASSYFSATSSYNEQFF. The CDR3 DNA is TGTGCCAGCAGTTACTTTAGCGCTACGAGCTCCTACAATGAGCAGTTCTTC.

Ten or more counts support this clonotype. The rearrangement uses TRBV28 and TRBJ1-1; D is unclear. The CDR3 runs to 12 residues. Germline V CDR1 and CDR2: MDHEN, SYDVKM. Trimming left V 7 bases short and J 1 base short, with 7 bases between. CDR3: CASNVRNTEAFF. The CDR3 nucleotides are TGTGCCAGCAACGTTAGGAACACTGAAGCTTTCTTT.

The table lists this clonotype with a few counts. This chain joins TRBV20-1 and TRBJ2-2; TRBD1 matches at 8 bases. Germline CDR1 is DFQATT and CDR2 is SNEGSKA (reference sequence). CDR3 length equals 15 residues. Losses at the gene ends were 5 bases for V and 5 bases for J; bases not matched to a gene: 10. CDR3 region: CSAPRQGAGTGELFF. CDR3 sequence (DNA): TGCAGTGCTCCCAGGCAGGGGGCGGGAACCGGGGAGCTGTTTTTT.

This clonotype was recorded many times. The genes are TRBV6-6 and TRBJ1-2; 7 bases fit TRBD1. The CDR3 length is 16 residues. CDR1 is MNHNY, CDR2 SVGAGI, per germline (reference sequence). The junction had 10 bases not matched to a gene; V was cut back by 1 base and J by 5 bases. The chain's CDR3 is CASSYLSDREGYGYTF. As DNA, the CDR3 is TGTGCCAGCAGTTACTTAAGCGACAGGGAGGGTTATGGCTACACCTTC.

This clonotype was observed many times. This chain joins TRBV6-2 or TRBV6-3 and TRBJ1-2; 7 bases agree with TRBD1. The CDR3 is 13 amino acids. Germline lookup yields CDR1 MNHEY and CDR2 SVGEGT. V shed 10 bases and J 7 bases; nucleotides not matched to a gene: 12. CDR3 amino acids: CATNDRDTGGYTF. The CDR3 region has the DNA TGTGCCACCAACGACAGGGACACGGGTGGCTACACCTTC.

This clonotype was seen a few times. The CDR3 protein is CASSSIGHPPNTGELFF. The CDR3 nucleotides are TGTGCCAGTAGTTCAATCGGACACCCTCCGAACACCGGGGAGCTGTTTTTT. V usage is TRBV19 and J usage is TRBJ2-2, with a weak D call TRBD1 (5 bases). CDR3 size: 17 residues. Trimming took 5 bases from V and 0 from J, leaving 16 bases between them. CDR1 is LNHDA, CDR2 SQIVND, per germline (reference sequence).

This clonotype was detected ten times or more. The chain has TRBV27 and TRBJ1-5; the D is unclear. The V gene's germline CDR1 is MNHEY and CDR2 SMNVEV (reference sequence). CDR3 length equals 15 residues. V lost 6 bases to trimming and J lost 6 bases, with 18 bases between them. The CDR3 protein is CASSPPPQAGQPQHF. The CDR3 DNA is TGTGCCAGCAGCCCCCCCCCTCAGGCAGGTCAGCCCCAGCATTTT.

This clonotype was seen at least ten times. CDR3 protein: CASSYSRLAGRADTQYF. CDR3 nucleotide sequence: TGTGCCAGCAGTTACTCGAGATTAGCGGGACGAGCAGATACGCAGTATTTT. The rearrangement links TRBV6-5 to TRBJ2-3; 8 nucleotides match TRBD2. The germline V gene has CDR1 MNHEY and CDR2 SVGAGI. The J segment lost 4 bases and the V segment lost 0 bases, leaving 9 bases of the junction unmatched. The CDR3 spans 17 residues.

This clonotype was picked up many times. The genes are TRBV2 and TRBJ1-2; D not certain. Germline V CDR1 and CDR2: SNHLY, FYNNEI. Trimming cost V 4 bases and J 8 bases, with 17 bases left between them. This CDR3 is built from 14 residues. The CDR3 DNA is TGTGCCAGCAGTGCTTGGCGGAGCCCCTCGGGCTACACCTTC. Its protein is CASSAWRSPSGYTF. Filled out from reference TRBV2 and TRBJ1-2, the complete variable domain reads EPEVTQTPSHQVTQMGQEVILRCVPISNHLYFYWYRQILGQKVEFLVSFYNNEISEKSEIFDDQFSVERPDGSNFTLKIRSTKLEDSAMYFCASSAWRSPSGYTFGSGTRLTVV.

This chain links TRBV24-1 with TRBJ2-1; 9 bases are shared with TRBD2. From germline, CDR1 is KGHDR and CDR2 SFDVKD. This CDR3 contains 15 residues. V lost 8 bases, J lost 7 bases, and 11 bases stayed unmatched. The CDR3 sequence: CATNSGVAGENEQFF. CDR3 nucleotide sequence: TGTGCCACCAATAGTGGGGTAGCGGGAGAGAATGAGCAGTTCTTC.

This clonotype occurred many times. The chain uses TRBV5-1 and TRBJ2-1; a possible D gene is TRBD2 (5 bases). This CDR3 contains 12 residues. Trimming removed 2 bases from V and 10 bases from J, with 10 bases in between. The germline gives CDR1 SGHRS, CDR2 YFSETQ. The CDR3 bases are TGCGCCAGCAGCTTCTATGGCGGGGAGCAGTTCTTC. Translated, it gives CASSFYGGEQFF.

There are a few counts of this clonotype. The rearrangement joins TRBV27 to TRBJ1-2; 7 positions match TRBD1. The CDR3 runs 15 residues. CDR1 MNHEY and CDR2 SMNVEV come from the germline V gene (reference sequence). V trimming: 4 bases; J trimming: 4 bases; junction bases outside the gene matches: 9. For the CDR3, the DNA is TGTGCCAGCAGTTCAGGGGGTATTATTGGCTATGGCTACACCTTC. Translating gives CASSSGGIIGYGYTF.

The V call is TRBV6-1, the J call TRBJ2-1; D not resolved. V gave up 6 bases and J gave up 6 bases, with 18 bases separating them. Per germline, CDR1 MNHNS and CDR2 SASEGT. The CDR3 sequence is 15 residues long. The CDR3 nucleotides are TGTGCCAGCAGCGTACCGGGTCTTAAAGCCAATGAGCAGTTCTTC. Protein product: CASSVPGLKANEQFF.

This clonotype was picked up many times. The rearrangement joins TRBV20-1 to TRBJ2-5, with a tentative D call TRBD2 (6 bases). Looked up from germline, CDR1 is DFQATT and CDR2 is SNEGSKA (reference sequence). The CDR3 sequence is 12 residues long. The germline V and J ends were trimmed by 0 bases and 10 bases, with 12 bases remaining between them. CDR3 bases: TGCAGTGCTAGAGATGGACACGGGGGCCAGTACTTC. Translation gives CSARDGHGGQYF.